This is a list of T cell receptor beta chains from one sample in a study of cytotoxic CD8 clonotypes in ibrutinib-treated CLL. Clones were read by immunoSEQ multiplex PCR, and TCRdb kept only the in-frame ones, dropping some. This sample has tens of thousands of clones, with around four fifths found just once. Specimen: PBMCs, collected after 24 months of ibrutinib treatment. These receptors all come from a human donor with chronic lymphocytic leukemia. Both conserved end residues are part of each CDR3. The order of the fields is D gene, clone size, J gene, V gene, CDR3 protein, CDR3 DNA. The D gene is left open where the match is weak. Clone size is not always given. Where it is, it says once, few, many or a class for expanded clones.

. | . | TRBJ1-1 | TRBV29-1 | CSAAGNTEAFF | TGCAGCGCTGCAGGGAACACTGAAGCTTTCTTT
. | . | TRBJ2-7 | TRBV4-2 | CASSQVADSRYEQYF | TGTGCCAGCAGCCAAGTTGCGGACAGCCGCTACGAGCAGTACTTC
TRBD2 | few | TRBJ2-7 | TRBV7-9 | CASGGTSGSREQYF | TGTGCCAGCGGTGGGACTAGCGGGAGTCGTGAGCAGTACTTC
TRBD2 | . | TRBJ2-3 | TRBV7-2 | CASSLGGSGTDTQYF | TGTGCCAGCAGCTTGGGGGGGTCCGGCACAGATACGCAGTATTTT
TRBD2 | few | TRBJ2-5 | TRBV7-2 | CASSSLAGAETQYF | TGTGCCAGCAGCTCATTAGCGGGAGCTGAGACCCAGTACTTC
. | . | TRBJ1-5 | TRBV7-6 | CVSSAQENQPQHF | TGTGTCAGCAGCGCACAGGAGAATCAGCCCCAGCATTTT
. | . | TRBJ2-1 | TRBV27 | CASSLPGTPYNEQFF | TGTGCCAGCAGTTTACCGGGGACCCCCTACAATGAGCAGTTCTTC
. | . | TRBJ1-1 | TRBV19 | CASSIGVGNTEAFF | TGTGCCAGTAGTATTGGGGTTGGAAACACTGAAGCTTTCTTT
TRBD2 | . | TRBJ2-1 | TRBV5-1 | CASSLGTSGPTGEQFF | TGCGCCAGCAGCTTAGGAACTAGCGGGCCTACAGGTGAGCAGTTCTTC
TRBD1 | . | TRBJ2-4 | TRBV28 | CASSPPDRGWAKNIQYF | TGTGCCAGCAGTCCACCGGACAGGGGCTGGGCCAAAAACATTCAGTACTTC
TRBD1 | . | TRBJ2-2 | TRBV29-1 | CSVGTGRTGELFF | TGCAGCGTTGGGACAGGGCGCACCGGGGAGCTGTTTTTT
. | . | TRBJ1-2 | TRBV5-6 | CASTFLGYGYTF | TGTGCCAGCACCTTTCTTGGCTATGGCTACACCTTC
. | . | TRBJ1-5 | TRBV14 | CASSQGGSPNQPQHF | TGTGCCAGCAGCCAAGGTGGCAGCCCTAATCAGCCCCAGCATTTT
. | . | TRBJ2-3 | TRBV10-3 | CAISEGWSTDTQYF | TGTGCCATCAGTGAGGGGTGGTCCACAGATACGCAGTATTTT
TRBD2 | . | TRBJ2-7 | TRBV6-6 | CASSPATSGKDEQYF | TGTGCCAGCAGTCCCGCGACTAGCGGAAAAGACGAGCAGTACTTC
TRBD2 | . | TRBJ2-2 | TRBV10-3 | CAITGTSGRRTGELFF | TGTGCCATCACCGGGACTAGCGGGAGACGGACCGGGGAGCTGTTTTTT
. | . | TRBJ2-7 | TRBV19 | CASSIGFSYEQYF | TGTGCCAGTAGTATCGGGTTCTCCTACGAGCAGTACTTC
TRBD2 | . | TRBJ2-1 | TRBV18 | CASSPYSGRVNEQFF | TGTGCCAGCTCACCCTATAGCGGGAGGGTCAATGAGCAGTTCTTC
. | . | TRBJ2-1 | TRBV2 | CASSVDSPYNEQFF | TGTGCCAGCAGTGTTGACAGCCCGTACAATGAGCAGTTCTTC
. | . | TRBJ2-1 | TRBV5-1 | CASSVNGDEQFF | TGCGCCAGCAGCGTAAACGGAGATGAGCAGTTCTTC
TRBD2 | . | TRBJ2-3 | TRBV5-1 | CASSLGDSGRGTQYF | TGCGCCAGCAGCTTGGGGGATTCCGGGAGGGGTACGCAGTATTTT
TRBD2 | . | TRBJ2-1 | TRBV10-3 | CAISLAGGPGNEQFF | TGTGCCATCAGTTTAGCGGGAGGGCCTGGTAATGAGCAGTTCTTC
. | . | TRBJ1-2 | TRBV5-1 | CASSLSPEDGYTF | TGCGCCAGCAGCCTATCCCCCGAGGATGGCTACACCTTC
TRBD1 | . | TRBJ2-7 | TRBV6-6 | CASRPGQGGEQYF | TGTGCCAGCAGACCGGGACAGGGGGGCGAGCAGTACTTC
. | once | TRBJ2-6 | TRBV28 | CASSLWSRGSAGANVLTF | TGTGCCAGCAGTTTATGGTCTAGAGGGAGTGCTGGGGCCAACGTCCTGACTTTC
. | few | TRBJ2-7 | TRBV2 | CASSDWQVGFEQYF | TGTGCCAGCAGTGACTGGCAGGTTGGGTTCGAGCAGTACTTC
TRBD1 | . | TRBJ2-2 | TRBV5-1 | CASSSDRQGLAGELFF | TGCGCCAGCAGCTCGGACAGACAGGGGTTGGCCGGGGAGCTGTTTTTT
. | . | TRBJ1-1 | TRBV6-5 | CASSYLRGHTEAFF | TGTGCCAGCAGTTACCTCAGGGGCCACACTGAAGCTTTCTTT
. | . | TRBJ1-2 | TRBV6-1 | CASSQNPWGDGYTF | TGTGCCAGCAGTCAAAACCCTTGGGGGGATGGCTACACCTTC
TRBD1 | . | TRBJ2-7 | TRBV23-1 | CASSHSRPPGQGKDEQYF | TGCGCCAGCAGTCACTCCCGACCTCCGGGACAGGGGAAGGACGAGCAGTACTTC
TRBD1 | . | TRBJ2-7 | TRBV20-1 | CSARTGDEQYF | TGCAGTGCACGGACAGGGGACGAGCAGTACTTC
. | few | TRBJ2-2 | TRBV4-1 | CASSPPTGELFF | TGCGCCAGCAGCCCACCCACCGGGGAGCTGTTTTTT
TRBD2 | . | TRBJ2-1 | TRBV9 | CASSVAFGGRVDEQFF | TGTGCCAGCAGCGTAGCTTTTGGCGGGAGGGTCGATGAGCAGTTCTTC
TRBD1 | . | TRBJ2-5 | TRBV18 | CASSPQPGQQETQYF | TGTGCCAGCTCACCGCAGCCGGGACAGCAAGAGACCCAGTACTTC
. | once | TRBJ2-1 | TRBV14 | CASSHLTRLSLYEQFF | TGTGCCAGCAGCCACCTCACTAGATTGTCCCTCTATGAGCAGTTCTTC
TRBD2 | once | TRBJ2-1 | TRBV10-3 | CAISDPTSGSHNEQFF | TGTGCCATCAGTGATCCGACTAGCGGGAGCCACAATGAGCAGTTCTTC
TRBD2 | once | TRBJ2-7 | TRBV7-2 | CASSPRLAGGGGGEQYF | TGTGCCAGCAGCCCCCGACTAGCGGGAGGAGGAGGAGGCGAGCAGTACTTC
TRBD1 | . | TRBJ2-1 | TRBV29-1 | CSVELDRAYEQFF | TGCAGCGTTGAATTAGACAGGGCCTATGAGCAGTTCTTC
TRBD2 | . | TRBJ2-1 | TRBV9 | CASSDGTSGSVEQFF | TGTGCCAGCAGCGACGGGACTAGCGGGAGTGTTGAGCAGTTCTTC
. | few | TRBJ2-7 | TRBV5-1 | CASSLETEQYF | TGCGCCAGCAGCTTGGAGACCGAGCAGTACTTC
. | . | TRBJ2-2 | TRBV28 | CATLLAPRTGELFF | TGTGCCACCTTACTGGCTCCGCGAACCGGGGAGCTGTTTTTT
. | . | TRBJ2-3 | TRBV7-3 | CASSSNPTGLTDTQYF | TGTGCCAGCAGCTCGAACCCCACAGGACTTACAGATACGCAGTATTTT
. | . | TRBJ1-2 | TRBV11-1 | CASSPRDMDGYTF | TGTGCCAGCAGCCCCCGCGACATGGATGGCTACACCTTC
TRBD2 | few | TRBJ2-7 | TRBV7-8 | CASSPRGSGTNYEQYF | TGTGCCAGCAGCCCCCGCGGTAGCGGGACGAATTACGAGCAGTACTTC
. | . | TRBJ2-7 | TRBV5-1 | CASSLGQGGYEQYF | TGCGCCAGCAGCTTGGGGCAGGGGGGCTACGAGCAGTACTTC
TRBD2 | . | TRBJ2-7 | TRBV13 | CASSYPGLVSRDEQYF | TGTGCCAGCAGTTACCCCGGACTAGTCTCACGCGACGAGCAGTACTTC